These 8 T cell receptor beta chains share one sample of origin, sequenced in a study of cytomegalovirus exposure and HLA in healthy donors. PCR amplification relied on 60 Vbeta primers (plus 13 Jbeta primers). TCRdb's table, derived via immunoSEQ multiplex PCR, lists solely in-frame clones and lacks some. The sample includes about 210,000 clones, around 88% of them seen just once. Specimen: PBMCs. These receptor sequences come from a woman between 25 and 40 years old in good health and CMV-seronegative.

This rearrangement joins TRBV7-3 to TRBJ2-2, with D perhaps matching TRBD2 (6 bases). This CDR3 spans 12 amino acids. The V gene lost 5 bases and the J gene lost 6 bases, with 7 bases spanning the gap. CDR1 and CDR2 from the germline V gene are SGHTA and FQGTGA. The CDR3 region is CASSPGAGELFF. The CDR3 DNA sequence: TGTGCCAGCAGCCCGGGGGCCGGGGAGCTGTTTTTT.

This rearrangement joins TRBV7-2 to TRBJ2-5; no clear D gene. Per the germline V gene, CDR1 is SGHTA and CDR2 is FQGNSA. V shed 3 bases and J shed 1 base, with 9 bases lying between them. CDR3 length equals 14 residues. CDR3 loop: CASSFISSQETQYF. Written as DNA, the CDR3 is TGTGCCAGCAGCTTTATTAGCAGCCAAGAGACCCAGTACTTC.

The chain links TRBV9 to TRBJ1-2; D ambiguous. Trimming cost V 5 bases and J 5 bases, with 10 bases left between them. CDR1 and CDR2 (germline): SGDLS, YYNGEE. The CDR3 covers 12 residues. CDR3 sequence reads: CASSQEGYGYTF. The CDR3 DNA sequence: TGTGCCAGCAGTCAGGAGGGTTATGGCTACACCTTC.

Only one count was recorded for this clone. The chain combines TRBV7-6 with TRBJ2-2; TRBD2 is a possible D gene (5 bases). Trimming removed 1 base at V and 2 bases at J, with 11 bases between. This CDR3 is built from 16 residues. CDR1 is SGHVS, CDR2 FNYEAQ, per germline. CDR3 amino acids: CASSLETGSNTGELFF. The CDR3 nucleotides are TGTGCCAGCAGCTTAGAGACGGGGTCTAACACCGGGGAGCTGTTTTTT.

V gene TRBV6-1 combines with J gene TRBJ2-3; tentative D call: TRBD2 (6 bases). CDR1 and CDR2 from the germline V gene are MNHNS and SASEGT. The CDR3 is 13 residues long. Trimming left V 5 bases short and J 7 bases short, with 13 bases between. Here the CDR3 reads CASSPLRGNTQYF. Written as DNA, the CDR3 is TGTGCCAGCAGTCCTTTGCGGGGAAATACGCAGTATTTT.

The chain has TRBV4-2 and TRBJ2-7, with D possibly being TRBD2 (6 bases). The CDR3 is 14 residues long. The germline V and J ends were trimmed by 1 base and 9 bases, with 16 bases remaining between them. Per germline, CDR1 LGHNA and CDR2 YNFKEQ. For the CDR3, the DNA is TGTGCCAGCAGCCAAGGCCGGGACTTCGTAGGGCAGTACTTC. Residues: CASSQGRDFVGQYF.

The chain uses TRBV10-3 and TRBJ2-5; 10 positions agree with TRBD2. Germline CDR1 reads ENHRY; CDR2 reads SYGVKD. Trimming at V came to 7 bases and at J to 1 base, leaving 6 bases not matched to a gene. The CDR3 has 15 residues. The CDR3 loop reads CAITAGGSIQETQYF. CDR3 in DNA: TGTGCCATCACAGCGGGAGGGTCCATCCAAGAGACCCAGTACTTC.

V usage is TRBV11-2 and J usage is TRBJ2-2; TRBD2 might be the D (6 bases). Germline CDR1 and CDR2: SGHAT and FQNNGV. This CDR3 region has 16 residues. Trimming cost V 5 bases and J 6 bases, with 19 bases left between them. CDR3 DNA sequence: TGTGCCAGCAGCCCCCTAGGAGGGGTCTTCGCCGGGGAGCTGTTTTTT. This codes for CASSPLGGVFAGELFF.